This entry is about one TCR beta chain. V lost 0 bases and J lost 5, with 11 bases in between. Germline V gives CDR1 SGHRS, CDR2 YFSETQ. There are 14 residues in the CDR3. Original analysis: Estimation of nucleated cell counts relied on the amplification of reference gene primers. Sequenced by immunoSEQ multiplex PCR; TCRdb stores in-frame clones only, minus some. The D gene and trimming were derived from the DNA, and the V and J assignments and clone size from that table. The sample has roughly 570,000 clones, about 89% seen once; the top ten hold 7.8%. This sample is drawn from a study of blood T cell repertoires in COVID-19. Study summary: Acute-phase and convalescent COVID-19 samples originated in the United States, Italy and Spain. From T cells, B-cell-depleted T cells, or PBMCs came the material, which was cDNA or gDNA.

The V and J genes are TRBV5-1 and TRBJ1-1; D possibly corresponds to TRBD1 (5 bases). The sample comprised peripheral blood. The TCR originated in a woman aged 50 to 60 with COVID-19, enrolled during active disease. In DNA form, the CDR3 reads TGCGCCAGCAGCTTGGAGGGCAGGGCTACTGAAGCTTTCTTT. It yields the protein CASSLEGRATEAFF. Full variable domain (outside the CDR3, taken from reference TRBV5-1 and TRBJ1-1): KAGVTQTPRYLIKTRGQQVTLSCSPISGHRSVSWYQQTPGQGLQFLFEYFSETQRNKGNFPGRFSGRQFSNSRSEMNVSTLELGDSALYLCASSLEGRATEAFFGQGTRLTVV.